These T cell receptor beta chains were read from a single sample in a study of blood T cell repertoires in COVID-19. Some clones are missing from TCRdb's copy, which holds only in-frame ones; the method was immunoSEQ multiplex PCR. The table lists some 270,000 clones, around 83% of them singletons. The sample consisted of peripheral blood. The source is a woman in her thirties or forties who had recovered from COVID-19. CDR3s include the opening cysteine and the closing phenylalanine or tryptophan. D genes are given only for firm matches. Size tells how often a clone was seen (once, few, many) or the class of an expanded clone, and some rows leave it out.

j_call clone_size cdr3_length v_call d_call cdr3_aa cdr3_nt
TRBJ1-5 - 13 TRBV7-8 - CASSYNSNQPQHF TGTGCCAGCAGCTACAATAGCAATCAGCCCCAGCATTTT
TRBJ2-2 - 14 TRBV5-6 - CASSLFTTTGELFF TGTGCCAGCAGCTTGTTCACTACCACCGGGGAGCTGTTTTTT
TRBJ2-4 - 14 TRBV2 - CASSIGGGKNIQYF TGTGCCAGCAGTATTGGGGGCGGCAAAAACATTCAGTACTTC
TRBJ1-2 - 14 TRBV2 - CASSVGREGYGYTF TGTGCCAGCAGTGTAGGCAGGGAGGGGTATGGCTACACCTTC
TRBJ1-6 - 16 TRBV27 TRBD1 CASSLFSPGQGTSLHF TGTGCCAGCAGTTTATTCAGCCCGGGACAGGGGACTTCTCTCCACTTT
TRBJ2-7 few 12 TRBV24-1 - CATSDGFERMYF TGTGCCACCAGTGACGGATTCGAGAGGATGTACTTC
TRBJ2-3 - 14 TRBV29-1 - CSVMAGYSTDTQYF TGCAGCGTTATGGCAGGGTATAGCACAGATACGCAGTATTTT
TRBJ1-4 - 14 TRBV2 - CASKRDGTLGKLFF TGTGCCAGCAAGCGGGACGGGACCTTAGGAAAACTGTTTTTT
TRBJ1-1 - 12 TRBV6-5 TRBD1 CASSSGQGKAFF TGTGCCAGCAGCTCGGGACAGGGTAAGGCTTTCTTT
TRBJ1-6 - 14 TRBV3-1/TRBV3-2 TRBD1 CASSPVQGDSPLHF TGTGCCAGCAGCCCCGTGCAGGGGGATTCACCCCTCCACTTT
TRBJ1-3 - 13 TRBV7-7 TRBD1 CASSAGQGNTIYF TGTGCCAGCAGCGCGGGACAGGGAAACACCATATATTTT
TRBJ1-1 - 15 TRBV19 - CASTERGLDATEAFF TGTGCCAGTACGGAGCGAGGGCTTGATGCCACTGAAGCTTTCTTT
TRBJ1-2 - 13 TRBV6-2/TRBV6-3 - CASSGQLNYGYTF TGTGCCAGCAGTGGACAGCTGAACTATGGCTACACCTTC
TRBJ1-3 once 16 TRBV3-1/TRBV3-2 - CASSQRAGRSGNTIYF TGTGCCAGCAGCCAACGAGCAGGTCGCTCTGGAAACACCATATATTTT
TRBJ1-2 - 15 TRBV2 - CASSMDRTTNYGYTF TGTGCCAGCAGCATGGACAGAACCACTAACTATGGCTACACCTTC
TRBJ2-7 - 11 TRBV28 - CATQLHYEQYF TGTGCCACCCAACTACACTACGAGCAGTACTTC
TRBJ1-1 - 13 TRBV10-3 - CAISEAMNTEAFF TGTGCCATCAGTGAAGCAATGAACACTGAAGCTTTCTTT
TRBJ2-5 - 16 TRBV30 TRBD2 CAWRDRTSGVRETQYF TGTGCCTGGAGGGACCGGACTAGCGGGGTTCGAGAGACCCAGTACTTC
TRBJ2-3 - 15 TRBV21-1 - CASTPPGLGTDTQYF TGTGCCAGCACCCCCCCGGGACTGGGCACAGATACGCAGTATTTT
TRBJ1-2 few 12 TRBV20-1 - CSASKGDYGYTF TGCAGTGCTAGTAAAGGGGACTATGGCTACACCTTC
TRBJ2-1 - 17 TRBV19 TRBD2 CASSFGTSGVLYNEQFF TGTGCCAGTAGCTTTGGGACTAGCGGGGTCCTTTACAATGAGCAGTTCTTC
TRBJ2-1 - 16 TRBV6-5 - CASSYSSGSSYNEQFF TGTGCCAGCAGTTACTCTAGCGGAAGCTCCTACAATGAGCAGTTCTTC
TRBJ1-1 - 12 TRBV7-2 - CASSPRGTEAFF TGTGCCAGCAGCCCAAGGGGGACTGAAGCTTTCTTT
TRBJ1-1 - 13 TRBV15 - CATGRRFGTEAFF TGTGCCACTGGGAGGAGATTTGGCACTGAAGCTTTCTTT
TRBJ2-7 - 16 TRBV13 - CASSSLRAGVPREQYF TGTGCCAGCAGCTCCCTCCGGGCAGGGGTTCCTCGGGAGCAGTACTTC
TRBJ1-1 - 13 TRBV12-3/TRBV12-4 - CASSRTMNTEAFF TGTGCCAGCAGCCGAACTATGAACACTGAAGCTTTCTTT
TRBJ1-1 - 14 TRBV6-6 TRBD1 CASSYQGAPTEAFF TGTGCCAGCAGTTATCAGGGGGCGCCGACTGAAGCTTTCTTT
TRBJ1-3 - 17 TRBV28 - CASTLGQGLDSGNTIYF TGTGCCAGCACTTTGGGGCAGGGCTTGGACTCTGGAAACACCATATATTTT
TRBJ1-2 - 12 TRBV29-1 - CSVWTASGGYTF TGCAGCGTGTGGACTGCCTCGGGGGGCTACACCTTC
TRBJ1-2 few 16 TRBV7-9 TRBD1 CASSKTGGAGFYGYTF TGTGCCAGCAGCAAAACAGGGGGCGCAGGATTCTATGGCTACACCTTC
TRBJ1-4 - 13 TRBV2 - CASSPQANEKLFF TGTGCCAGCAGTCCCCAGGCTAATGAAAAACTGTTTTTT
TRBJ1-2 many 16 TRBV11-3 - CASSLEGRRGSYGYTF TGTGCCAGCAGCTTAGAGGGGCGGAGGGGATCGTATGGCTACACCTTC
TRBJ2-3 - 15 TRBV29-1 TRBD2 CSASGTSGPADTQYF TGCAGCGCCTCCGGGACTAGCGGCCCCGCAGATACGCAGTATTTT
TRBJ1-4 - 15 TRBV19 TRBD1 CATFPGGTTNEKLFF TGTGCCACCTTCCCAGGGGGTACAACTAATGAAAAACTGTTTTTT
TRBJ1-5 - 15 TRBV28 TRBD1 CASSFGDRAGQPQHF TGTGCCAGCAGTTTCGGGGACAGGGCGGGCCAGCCCCAGCATTTT
TRBJ2-5 - 15 TRBV6-5 TRBD2 CASSYSGGGAETQYF TGTGCCAGCAGTTACTCCGGGGGGGGCGCGGAGACCCAGTACTTC
TRBJ2-2 once 10 TRBV20-1 - CSAQIGELFF TGCAGTGCCCAAATCGGGGAGCTGTTTTTT
TRBJ2-5 - 17 TRBV7-2 TRBD2 CASSPGTSGGVYGTQYF TGTGCCAGCAGCCCAGGGACTAGCGGGGGGGTTTATGGGACCCAGTACTTC
TRBJ2-2 - 15 TRBV5-5 - CASSFWGANTGELFF TGTGCCAGCAGCTTTTGGGGGGCGAACACCGGGGAGCTGTTTTTT
TRBJ1-5 - 14 TRBV5-5 - CASSSGMEVQPQHF TGTGCCAGCAGCTCGGGGATGGAGGTTCAGCCCCAGCATTTT
TRBJ2-2 few 15 TRBV6-4 TRBD2 CASSELAGNTGELFF TGTGCCAGCAGTGAATTAGCGGGTAACACCGGGGAGCTGTTTTTT
TRBJ2-2 - 15 TRBV18 - CASSPQRSITGELFF TGTGCCAGCTCCCCCCAGCGGTCGATCACCGGGGAGCTGTTTTTT
TRBJ1-1 - 15 TRBV24-1 TRBD1 CATSDSGQGVTEAFF TGTGCCACCAGTGACTCCGGACAGGGAGTGACTGAAGCTTTCTTT
TRBJ1-3 - 17 TRBV11-2 - CASSSFRGPAVGNTIYF TGTGCCAGCAGCTCCTTCCGGGGTCCGGCGGTCGGAAACACCATATATTTT
TRBJ1-2 - 14 TRBV4-2 - CASSQAENDYGYTF TGTGCCAGCAGCCAAGCCGAGAACGACTATGGCTACACCTTC
TRBJ1-1 - 15 TRBV5-1 - CASSLDALTNTEAFF TGCGCCAGCAGCTTGGATGCGTTAACTAACACTGAAGCTTTCTTT
TRBJ1-5 - 15 TRBV28 - CASSPHRVGNQPQHF TGTGCCAGCAGCCCCCACAGGGTAGGCAATCAGCCCCAGCATTTT
TRBJ1-1 - 18 TRBV4-1 TRBD1 CASSQDAGTGGASLEAFF TGCGCCAGCAGCCAAGATGCAGGGACAGGGGGCGCGTCGCTTGAAGCTTTCTTT
TRBJ1-6 once 14 TRBV10-3 TRBD1 CAISDGQGNSPLHF TGTGCCATCAGTGATGGACAGGGCAATTCACCCCTCCACTTT
TRBJ2-7 - 11 TRBV30 - CAWSGRNEQYF TGTGCCTGGAGTGGGAGAAATGAGCAGTACTTC
TRBJ2-3 - 13 TRBV29-1 - CSVRTASTDTQYF TGCAGCGTCAGGACAGCTAGCACAGATACGCAGTATTTT
TRBJ2-1 - 15 TRBV18 - CASSPRPGLYNEQFF TGTGCCAGCTCACCCCGCCCGGGACTGTACAATGAGCAGTTCTTC
TRBJ2-5 - 15 TRBV2 - CASTKTARSGETQYF TGTGCCAGCACCAAAACCGCCCGGTCGGGGGAGACCCAGTACTTC
TRBJ1-2 - 15 TRBV30 - CAWSVPGGQVGGYTF TGTGCCTGGAGTGTACCGGGGGGGCAAGTTGGTGGCTACACCTTC
TRBJ2-5 - 18 TRBV4-1 TRBD2 CASSQDPNLAGGQETQYF TGCGCCAGCAGCCAAGACCCCAATTTAGCGGGGGGACAAGAGACCCAGTACTTC
TRBJ1-6 - 13 TRBV10-1 - CASSRSGNSPLHF TGCGCCAGCTCCCGATCGGGGAATTCACCCCTCCACTTT
TRBJ2-7 - 15 TRBV18 - CASSPQEVRDYEQYF TGTGCCAGCTCACCACAGGAGGTCCGGGACTACGAGCAGTACTTC